A single sample gave rise to the 27 T cell receptor beta chains below, sequenced in a study of CD8+ T cells in alopecia areata. RNA was extracted and reverse transcribed into cDNA as the sequencing template. Profiled with immunoSEQ multiplex PCR; TCRdb holds only in-frame clones, not every one. The table has about 98,000 clones, around two fifths seen once. The sample consisted of CD4+ T cells sorted from blood. Every receptor here comes from a human donor with alopecia areata.

The chain uses TRBV2 and TRBJ2-5; TRBD1 aligns across 9 bases. The CDR3 spans 15 residues. J gave up 0 bases and V 4 bases, and 3 bases lay outside the gene matches. Germline values: CDR1 SNHLY, CDR2 FYNNEI. The CDR3 coding sequence is TGTGCCAGCAGTGCCGGGACAGGGTACCAAGAGACCCAGTACTTC. Encoded protein: CASSAGTGYQETQYF.

This chain uses TRBV28 with TRBJ2-7; TRBD1 matches 8 bases. The CDR3 spans 13 residues. Trimming cost V 6 bases and J 5 bases; bases outside gene matches: 6. The germline V gene has CDR1 MDHEN and CDR2 SYDVKM. This CDR3 reads CASRGQGVHEQYF. The CDR3 DNA reads as TGTGCCAGCAGAGGACAGGGTGTCCACGAGCAGTACTTC.

The V and J genes are TRBV30 and TRBJ1-1; maybe TRBD1 (5 bases). Trimming shortened V by 4 bases and J by 4 bases, and 16 bases separated the two germline ends. The CDR3 sequence is 14 residues long. Germline CDR1 and CDR2: GTSNPN and SVGIG (reference sequence). CDR3 in DNA: TGTGCCTGGACAGGATCGGGGGGAGGCACTGAAGCTTTCTTT. Encoded protein: CAWTGSGGGTEAFF. Full variable domain (outside the CDR3, taken from reference TRBV30 and TRBJ1-1): SQTIHQWPATLVQPVGSPLSLECTVEGTSNPNLYWYRQAAGRGLQLLFYSVGIGQISSEVPQNLSASRPQDRQFILSSKKLLLSDSGFYLCAWTGSGGGTEAFFGQGTRLTVV.

The CDR3 nucleotides are TGCGCCAGCAGTCACGACGGACCGAGAAACACCATATATTTT. It is translated as CASSHDGPRNTIYF. The chain employs TRBV23-1 and TRBJ1-3; D not certain. TRBV23-1 has ORF status, its function being uncertain. This CDR3 contains 14 residues. V was shortened by 3 bases and J by 5 bases, with 11 bases between the two germline ends.

The gene calls are TRBV29-1 and TRBJ2-3; D unresolved. The CDR3 loop spans 12 amino acids. Germline lookup yields CDR1 SQVTM and CDR2 ANQGSEA. V was cut by 5 bases and J by 0 bases, with 6 bases left in between. In nucleotides, the CDR3 is TGCAGCGTTTTGACTAGCACAGATACGCAGTATTTT. Its protein is CSVLTSTDTQYF.

The chain employs TRBV9 and TRBJ2-7, with D possibly matching TRBD1 (6 bases). The CDR3 loop spans 14 amino acids. Germline CDR1 SGDLS, CDR2 YYNGEE. V gave up 4 bases and J gave up 2 bases, with 13 bases separating them. CDR3 nucleotide sequence: TGTGCCAGCAGCCACAACAGGGACCCCTACGAGCAGTACTTC. Protein sequence: CASSHNRDPYEQYF.

The V call is TRBV19, the J call TRBJ2-2, with a weak D call TRBD2 (5 bases). V gave up 6 bases and J gave up 5 bases, with 10 bases separating them. The germline V gene encodes CDR1 LNHDA and CDR2 SQIVND (reference sequence). The CDR3 has 13 residues. CDR3 region: CASSLTRTGELFF. The CDR3 DNA follows: TGTGCCAGTAGCCTAACTAGGACCGGGGAGCTGTTTTTT. Using reference TRBV19 and TRBJ2-2 for the parts outside the CDR3, the full variable domain is DGGITQSPKYLFRKEGQNVTLSCEQNLNHDAMYWYRQDPGQGLRLIYYSQIVNDFQKGDIAEGYSVSREKKESFPLTVTSAQKNPTAFYLCASSLTRTGELFFGEGSRLTVL.

The chain is built from TRBV29-1 and TRBJ2-1; tentatively, D is TRBD1 (6 bases). Germline lookup yields CDR1 SQVTM and CDR2 ANQGSEA. V lost 4 bases and J lost 3, with 13 bases in between. The CDR3 runs 14 residues. The DNA for the CDR3 is TGCAGCGTTGGAGGGGGATACGGCTACAATGAGCAGTTCTTC. Its protein is CSVGGGYGYNEQFF.

This clone was observed a few times. At one of its ends the junction is not consistent with the germline gene, which may arise from a read error. The V and J genes are TRBV30 and TRBJ2-3; 7 positions match TRBD2. Germline V gives CDR1 GTSNPN, CDR2 SVGIG (reference sequence). The CDR3 covers 12 residues. The CDR3 nucleotides read TGTGCCGGGAGCGGGGTTACAGATACGCAGTATTTT. Its protein product is CAGSGVTDTQYF.

The rearrangement links TRBV5-1 to TRBJ2-4; possibly TRBD1 or TRBD2 for D (5 bases each). Germline assignment: CDR1 SGHRS and CDR2 YFSETQ. The CDR3 loop spans 13 amino acids. The ends were cut back, 5 bases at V and 6 bases at J, with 12 bases in the middle. Here the CDR3 reads CASRQTGGNIQYF. The CDR3 DNA sequence: TGCGCCAGCAGACAAACTGGGGGAAACATTCAGTACTTC.

In this sample, this clone turned up a few times. In nucleotides, the CDR3 is TGTGCCAGCAGCTCGAGAGAGAGTAACTATGGCTACACCTTC. It yields the protein CASSSRESNYGYTF. The chain joins TRBV7-9 to TRBJ1-2; D not certain. Germline assignment: CDR1 SEHNR and CDR2 FQNEAQ (reference sequence). The ends were cut back, 4 bases at V and 1 base at J, with 10 bases in the middle. The CDR3 runs 14 residues. Full variable domain (missing parts from reference TRBV7-9 and TRBJ1-2): DTGVSQNPRHKITKRGQNVTFRCDPISEHNRLYWYRQTLGQGPEFLTYFQNEAQLEKSRLLSDRFSAERPKGSFSTLEIQRTEQGDSAMYLCASSSRESNYGYTFGSGTRLTVV.

This clone was seen more than once but under ten times. V and J are TRBV28 and TRBJ1-1, with D uncertain. The ends were cut back, 10 bases at V and 4 bases at J, with 10 bases in the middle. The CDR3 consists of 11 residues. CDR1 MDHEN and CDR2 SYDVKM come from the germline V gene. CDR3 in DNA: TGTGCCACCTCTATGGGCACTGAAGCTTTCTTT. Translating gives CATSMGTEAFF.

The V call is TRBV23-1, the J call TRBJ2-7; D is ambiguous. TRBV23-1 qualifies as an ORF whose function is uncertain. This CDR3 is built from 12 residues. The V end was cut by 6 bases, the J end by 2 bases, with 8 bases between. The CDR3 DNA reads as TGCGCCAGCAGACCCCCCCCCTACGAGCAGTACTTC. It yields the protein CASRPPPYEQYF.

The chain is built from TRBV7-9 and TRBJ1-2, with TRBD1 as a possible D gene (6 bases). The germline V and J ends were trimmed by 4 bases and 8 bases, with 11 bases remaining between them. The germline CDR1 and CDR2 sequences are SEHNR and FQNEAQ (reference sequence). This CDR3 has 12 amino acids. In DNA, the CDR3 is TGTGCCAGCAGCTCCACAGGGAGGGGCTACACCTTC. Amino acid sequence: CASSSTGRGYTF.

The rearrangement joins TRBV28 to TRBJ2-3; possibly TRBD1 or TRBD2 for D (6 bases each). V was shortened by 7 bases and J by 4 bases, with 15 bases between the two germline ends. CDR3 length: 14 residues. Germline V CDR1 and CDR2: MDHEN, SYDVKM. The CDR3 bases are TGTGCCAGCAATCCTCATGGGGGGCCAGATACGCAGTATTTT. It is translated as CASNPHGGPDTQYF.

V gene TRBV30 combines with J gene TRBJ2-1; 11 positions match TRBD2. Trimming took 3 bases from V and 6 from J; bases not matched to a gene: 7. Looked up from germline, CDR1 is GTSNPN and CDR2 is SVGIG (reference sequence). The CDR3 consists of 15 residues. CDR3 loop: CAWSHGLAGLNEQFF. The CDR3, as DNA: TGTGCCTGGAGCCATGGACTAGCGGGCCTCAATGAGCAGTTCTTC.

The chain carries TRBV29-1 and TRBJ2-3; 14 positions match TRBD2. Germline values: CDR1 SQVTM, CDR2 ANQGSEA. This CDR3 region has 14 residues. Trimming at V came to 6 bases and at J to 3 bases, leaving 2 bases not matched to a gene. The CDR3 protein is CSVGTSGGTDTQYF. CDR3 nucleotides: TGCAGCGTGGGGACTAGCGGGGGTACAGATACGCAGTATTTT.

V usage is TRBV5-6 and J usage is TRBJ2-5, with 8 bases that match TRBD2. The CDR3 totals 16 residues. Germline V gene data show CDR1 as SGHDT and CDR2 as YYEEEE. Trimming cost V 3 bases and J 5 bases; bases outside gene matches: 12. The CDR3 nucleotides read TGTGCCAGCAGCTCACCGGGACTAGGGAGAGGGGAGACCCAGTACTTC. Amino acid sequence: CASSSPGLGRGETQYF.

The chain couples TRBV25-1 to TRBJ2-1; 10 nucleotides agree with TRBD1. Germline trimming cut 3 bases from V and 8 bases from J; bases unmatched to any gene: 4. The CDR3 runs to 14 residues. Germline V CDR1 and CDR2: MGHDK, SYGVNS. CDR3 DNA sequence: TGTGCCAGCAGTGAGGGGACAGGGGTTTATGAGCAGTTCTTC. The encoded protein is CASSEGTGVYEQFF.

The rearrangement uses TRBV4-3 and TRBJ2-1, with a weak D call TRBD1 (6 bases). Germline CDR1 and CDR2: LGHNA and YSLEER. CDR3 length: 17 amino acids. The V gene lost 1 base and the J gene lost 3 bases, with 16 bases spanning the gap. Here the CDR3 reads CASSQGRGRTVYNEQFF. As DNA, the CDR3 is TGCGCCAGCAGCCAAGGCAGGGGCAGGACCGTCTACAATGAGCAGTTCTTC.

This clone was picked up a small number of times. The rearrangement joins TRBV7-2 to TRBJ1-6; D gene uncertain. Germline-derived CDR1 and CDR2 are SGHTA and FQGNSA. The CDR3 contains 13 residues. Trimming pared 4 bases from V and 8 bases from J, leaving 9 bases between. This CDR3 reads CASSSPEDSPLHF. In DNA form, the CDR3 reads TGTGCCAGCAGCTCCCCGGAGGATTCACCCCTCCACTTT.

The chain links TRBV29-1 to TRBJ1-1; no clear D gene. The CDR3 consists of 11 residues. The V gene's germline CDR1 is SQVTM and CDR2 ANQGSEA. V was shortened by 6 bases and J by 3 bases, with 8 bases between the two germline ends. The CDR3 protein is CSVHLHTEAFF. CDR3 sequence (DNA): TGCAGCGTACACCTCCACACTGAAGCTTTCTTT.

The chain couples TRBV4-1 to TRBJ2-1, with TRBD2 matching over 9 bases. The CDR3 spans 17 residues. V gave up 1 base and J gave up 4 bases; unmatched junction bases: 8. Germline V gene sequence: CDR1 MGHRA, CDR2 YSYEKL. CDR3 residues: CASSQGWAAGGYNEQFF. CDR3 DNA sequence: TGCGCCAGCAGCCAAGGTTGGGCAGCGGGGGGTTACAATGAGCAGTTCTTC.

This clone was seen a handful of times. The J gene is TRBJ1-5, the V gene TRBV18; no clear D. Deletions cut 2 bases from V and 5 bases from J, with 13 bases between. Germline loops: CDR1 KGHSH, CDR2 LQKENI. The CDR3 is 15 amino acids. The CDR3 is CASSPGSGNHQPQHF. In nucleotides, the CDR3 is TGTGCCAGCTCACCAGGCTCCGGGAACCATCAGCCCCAGCATTTT.

This clone has just a few counts. The chain couples TRBV21-1 to TRBJ2-7; the table names TRBD2, a call not compared with the DNA. TRBV21-1 is labeled a pseudogene. The CDR3 length is 18 residues. The CDR3: CASPKPNGRTHCRGEQYF. CDR3 bases: TGTGCCAGCCCAAAGCCAAACGGGCGCACACACTGCCGAGGGGAGCAGTACTTC.

This clone was detected only a few times. V gene TRBV4-2 combines with J gene TRBJ1-5; D unclear. Trimming cost V 2 bases and J 1 base, with 3 bases left between them. This CDR3 region has 13 residues. Germline CDR1 and CDR2: LGHNA and YNFKEQ. CDR3 amino acids: CASSQNSNQPQHF. The CDR3 nucleotides are TGTGCCAGCAGCCAAAACAGCAATCAGCCCCAGCATTTT.

CDR3 nucleotides: TGTGCCAGCAGTGAACGGGGCCACACTGAAGCTTTCTTT. Encoded protein: CASSERGHTEAFF. This chain connects TRBV6-1 to TRBJ1-1; D perhaps matches TRBD1 (5 bases). The CDR3 contains 13 residues. Trimming removed 2 bases at V and 3 bases at J, with 7 bases between. Per the germline V gene, CDR1 is MNHNS and CDR2 is SASEGT.